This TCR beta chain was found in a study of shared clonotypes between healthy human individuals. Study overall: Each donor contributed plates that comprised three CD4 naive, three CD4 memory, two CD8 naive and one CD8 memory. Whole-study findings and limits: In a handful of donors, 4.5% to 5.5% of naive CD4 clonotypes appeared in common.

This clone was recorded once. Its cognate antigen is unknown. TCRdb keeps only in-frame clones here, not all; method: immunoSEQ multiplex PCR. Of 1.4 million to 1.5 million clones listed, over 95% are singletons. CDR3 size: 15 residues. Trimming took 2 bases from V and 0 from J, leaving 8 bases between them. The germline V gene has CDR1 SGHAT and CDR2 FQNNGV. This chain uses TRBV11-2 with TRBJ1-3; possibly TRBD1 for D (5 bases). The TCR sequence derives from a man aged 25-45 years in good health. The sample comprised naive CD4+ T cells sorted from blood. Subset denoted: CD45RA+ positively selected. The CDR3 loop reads CASSLQGFSGNTIYF. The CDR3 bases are TGTGCCAGCAGCTTACAGGGTTTCTCTGGAAACACCATATATTTT.